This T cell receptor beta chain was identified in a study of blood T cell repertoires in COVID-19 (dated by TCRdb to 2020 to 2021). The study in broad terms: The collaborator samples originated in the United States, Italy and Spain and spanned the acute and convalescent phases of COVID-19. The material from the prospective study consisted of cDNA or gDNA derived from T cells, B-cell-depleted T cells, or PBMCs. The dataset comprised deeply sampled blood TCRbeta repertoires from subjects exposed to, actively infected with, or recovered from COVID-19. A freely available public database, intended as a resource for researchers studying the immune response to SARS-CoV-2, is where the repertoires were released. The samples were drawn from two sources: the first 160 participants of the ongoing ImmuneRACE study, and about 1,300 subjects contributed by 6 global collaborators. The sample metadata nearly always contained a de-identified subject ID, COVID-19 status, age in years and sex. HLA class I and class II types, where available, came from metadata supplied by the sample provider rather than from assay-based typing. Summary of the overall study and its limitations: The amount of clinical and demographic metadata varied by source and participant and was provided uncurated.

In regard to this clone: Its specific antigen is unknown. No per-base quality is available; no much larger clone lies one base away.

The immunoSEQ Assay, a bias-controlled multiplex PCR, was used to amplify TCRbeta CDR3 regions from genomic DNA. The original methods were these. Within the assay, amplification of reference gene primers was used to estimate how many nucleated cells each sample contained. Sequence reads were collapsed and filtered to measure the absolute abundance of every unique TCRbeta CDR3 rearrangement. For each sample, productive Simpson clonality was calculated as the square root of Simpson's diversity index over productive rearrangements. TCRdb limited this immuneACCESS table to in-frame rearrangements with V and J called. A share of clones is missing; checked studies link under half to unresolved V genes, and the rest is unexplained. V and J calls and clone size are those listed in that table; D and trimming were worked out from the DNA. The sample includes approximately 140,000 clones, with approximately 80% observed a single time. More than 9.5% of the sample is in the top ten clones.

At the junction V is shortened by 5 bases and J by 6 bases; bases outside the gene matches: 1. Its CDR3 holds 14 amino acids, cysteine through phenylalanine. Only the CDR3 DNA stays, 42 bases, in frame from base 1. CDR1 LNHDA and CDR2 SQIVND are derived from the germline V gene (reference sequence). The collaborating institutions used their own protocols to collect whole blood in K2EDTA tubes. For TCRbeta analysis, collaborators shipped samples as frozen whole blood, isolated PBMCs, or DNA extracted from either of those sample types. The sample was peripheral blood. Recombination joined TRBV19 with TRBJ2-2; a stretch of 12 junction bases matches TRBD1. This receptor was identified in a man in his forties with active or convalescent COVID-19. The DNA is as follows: TGTGCCAGTAGTGGGACAGGGGGCCCCGGGGAGCTGTTTTTT. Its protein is CASSGTGGPGELFF.